The 8 T cell receptor beta chains reported below all come from one sample, sequenced in a study of regulatory T cells in long-lasting Graves disease. Assembly of TCR beta libraries relied on iRepertoire HTBI primers together with Arm-PCR of CDR3 regions. TCRdb re-analysed the multiplex PCR reads in MiXCR, keeping a single row per CDR3 protein. The top ten clones hold about a quarter of a sample with around 400,000 distinct CDR3 sequences, around a quarter of them seen once. Time point: persistent/refractory GD, antithyroid drugs over 5 years with positive TRAb. The TCR library used RNA extracted from PBMCs. The specimen comprised peripheral blood mononuclear cells (PBMCs), sampled when the disease was refractory, from a patient treated with antithyroid drugs. These receptor sequences come from a female donor with Graves disease.

The V gene is TRBV20-1, the J gene TRBJ2-7, with 12 bases that match TRBD2. Unmatched junction bases numbered 6, after V lost 4 bases and J lost 2 bases. This CDR3 contains 15 residues. Germline V gene sequence: CDR1 DFQATT, CDR2 SNEGSKA (reference sequence). The DNA for the CDR3 is TGCAGTGCTAAGGCGACTAGCGGGAGTCCCTACGAGCAGTACTTC. Its translation is CSAKATSGSPYEQYF.

This clonotype appeared a single time. The chain uses TRBV12-3 or TRBV12-4 and TRBJ1-2, with TRBD1 as a possible D gene (6 bases). V was cut by 6 bases and J by 3 bases, with 11 bases left in between. This CDR3 region has 13 residues. CDR3 in amino acids: CASSPAGDYGYTF. DNA of the CDR3: TGTGCCAGCAGCCCGGCAGGGGACTATGGCTACACCTTC.

The rearrangement joins TRBV19 to TRBJ2-2, with 7 bases matching TRBD1. Germline CDR1 is LNHDA and CDR2 is SQIVND (reference sequence). V gave up 4 bases and J gave up 0 bases; unmatched junction bases: 5. CDR3 length: 16 residues. CDR3 amino acids: CASSTTGTANTGELFF. The CDR3 nucleotides read TGTGCCAGTAGTACCACCGGGACAGCGAACACCGGGGAGCTGTTTTTT.

This clonotype was recorded a few times. This chain joins TRBV12-3 or TRBV12-4 and TRBJ2-5; D is unclear. There are 17 residues in the CDR3. V lost 7 bases and J 5 bases, leaving 26 bases between the germline ends. CDR3 coding DNA: TGTGCCAGCACCCCACCGCCTTTCTCACTTAAATGGGAGACCCAGTACTTC. As protein: CASTPPPFSLKWETQYF.

This clonotype was seen ten or more times. The CDR3 DNA sequence: TGTGCCATCAGTGAGTCGTCACAGAGGATAAACACTGAAGCTTTCTTT. It translates to CAISESSQRINTEAFF. The rearrangement links TRBV10-3 to TRBJ1-1; no definite D call. CDR3 length: 16 residues. The V end lost 0 bases, the J end lost 2 bases, and 13 bases lay between the germline ends. Germline CDR1 is ENHRY and CDR2 is SYGVKD.

In this sample, this clonotype turned up a few times. The chain carries TRBV5-4 and TRBJ1-5; D may be TRBD1 (5 bases). The CDR3 loop spans 13 amino acids. Germline V CDR1 and CDR2: SGHNT, YYREEE (reference sequence). V dropped 0 bases and J dropped 6 bases, with 7 bases sitting between them. CDR3 sequence (DNA): TGTGCCAGCAGCTTGGAAGGGGTTCAGCCCCAGCATTTT. Amino acid sequence: CASSLEGVQPQHF.

J is TRBJ1-2 and V is TRBV19, with no clear D. The V end lost 5 bases, the J end lost 5 bases, and 18 bases lay between the germline ends. CDR3 size: 15 residues. The V gene's germline CDR1 is LNHDA and CDR2 SQIVND (reference sequence). The CDR3, as DNA: TGTGCCAGTAGTGACGGACTCGTGATGGGGTATGGCTACACCTTC. This encodes CASSDGLVMGYGYTF. Using reference TRBV19 and TRBJ1-2 for the parts outside the CDR3, the full variable domain is DGGITQSPKYLFRKEGQNVTLSCEQNLNHDAMYWYRQDPGQGLRLIYYSQIVNDFQKGDIAEGYSVSREKKESFPLTVTSAQKNPTAFYLCASSDGLVMGYGYTFGSGTRLTVV.

The V gene is TRBV7-2, the J gene TRBJ2-6; D is possibly TRBD2 (5 bases). The CDR3 runs 18 residues. Trimming took 5 bases from V and 4 from J, leaving 21 bases between them. Germline CDR1 SGHTA, CDR2 FQGNSA. CDR3 DNA: TGTGCCAGCAGCCCAACCAGGATTACTAGGTGGGGGGCCAACGTCCTGACTTTC. Protein: CASSPTRITRWGANVLTF.